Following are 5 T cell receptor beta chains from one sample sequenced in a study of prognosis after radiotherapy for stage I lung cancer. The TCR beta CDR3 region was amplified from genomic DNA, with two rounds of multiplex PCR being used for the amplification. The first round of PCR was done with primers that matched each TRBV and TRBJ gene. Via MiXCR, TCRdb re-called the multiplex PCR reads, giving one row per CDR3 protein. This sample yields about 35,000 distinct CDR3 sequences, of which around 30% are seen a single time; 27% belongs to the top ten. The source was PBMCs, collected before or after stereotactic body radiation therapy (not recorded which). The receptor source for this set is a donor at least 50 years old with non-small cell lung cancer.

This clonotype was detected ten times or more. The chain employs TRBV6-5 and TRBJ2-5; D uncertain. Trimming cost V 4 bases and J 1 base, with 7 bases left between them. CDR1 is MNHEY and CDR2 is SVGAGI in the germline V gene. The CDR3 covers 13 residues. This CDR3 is CASSSTLQETQYF. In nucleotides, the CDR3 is TGTGCCAGCAGTTCGACGCTCCAAGAGACCCAGTACTTC.

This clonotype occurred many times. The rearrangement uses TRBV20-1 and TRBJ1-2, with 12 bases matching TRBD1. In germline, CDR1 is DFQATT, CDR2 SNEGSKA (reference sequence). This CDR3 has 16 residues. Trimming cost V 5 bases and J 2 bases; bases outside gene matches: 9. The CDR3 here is CSAPKGQGARNYGYTF. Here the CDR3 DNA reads TGCAGTGCTCCGAAGGGACAGGGGGCGCGAAACTATGGCTACACCTTC.

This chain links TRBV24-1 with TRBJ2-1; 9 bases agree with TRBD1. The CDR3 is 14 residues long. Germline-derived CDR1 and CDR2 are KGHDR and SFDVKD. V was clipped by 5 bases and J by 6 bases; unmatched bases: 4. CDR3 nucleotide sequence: TGTGCCACCAGTGGGACAGGGGTGGGCAATGAGCAGTTCTTC. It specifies CATSGTGVGNEQFF.

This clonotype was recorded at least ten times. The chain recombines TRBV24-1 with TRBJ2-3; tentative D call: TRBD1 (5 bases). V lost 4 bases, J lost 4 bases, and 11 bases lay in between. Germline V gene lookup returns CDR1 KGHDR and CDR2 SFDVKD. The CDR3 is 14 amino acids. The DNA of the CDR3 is TGTGCCACCAGTGACCCTAGGGGCGCAGATACGCAGTATTTT. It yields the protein CATSDPRGADTQYF.

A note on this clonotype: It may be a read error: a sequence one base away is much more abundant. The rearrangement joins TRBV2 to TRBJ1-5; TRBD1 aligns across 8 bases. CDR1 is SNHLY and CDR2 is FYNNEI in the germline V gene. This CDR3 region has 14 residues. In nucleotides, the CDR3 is TGTGCCGGCAGTTACAGGGGGATCAATCAGCCCCAGCATTTT. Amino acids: CAGSYRGINQPQHF.